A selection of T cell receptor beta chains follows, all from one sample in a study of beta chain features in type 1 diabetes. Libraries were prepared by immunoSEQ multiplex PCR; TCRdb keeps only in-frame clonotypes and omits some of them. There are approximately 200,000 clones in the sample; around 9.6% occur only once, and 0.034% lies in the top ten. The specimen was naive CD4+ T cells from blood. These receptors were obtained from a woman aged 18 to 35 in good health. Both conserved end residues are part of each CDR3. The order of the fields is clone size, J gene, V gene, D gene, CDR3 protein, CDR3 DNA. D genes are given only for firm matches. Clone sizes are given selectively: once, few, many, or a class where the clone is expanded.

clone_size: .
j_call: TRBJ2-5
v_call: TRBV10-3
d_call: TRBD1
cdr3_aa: CAISDYGQGEETQYF
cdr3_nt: TGTGCCATCAGTGACTATGGACAGGGGGAAGAGACCCAGTACTTC

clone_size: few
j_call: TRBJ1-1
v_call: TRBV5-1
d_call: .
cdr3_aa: CASSRTVNTEAFF
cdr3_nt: TGCGCCAGCAGCAGGACTGTGAACACTGAAGCTTTCTTT

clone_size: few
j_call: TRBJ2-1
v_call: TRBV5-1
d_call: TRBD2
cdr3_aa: CASSLAWGLAGGEQFF
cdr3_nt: TGCGCCAGCAGCTTGGCATGGGGACTAGCGGGGGGCGAGCAGTTCTTC

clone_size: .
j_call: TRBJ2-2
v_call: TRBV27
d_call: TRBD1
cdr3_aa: CASSSGQGRGTGELFF
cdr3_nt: TGTGCCAGCAGCTCAGGACAGGGCCGGGGCACCGGGGAGCTGTTTTTT

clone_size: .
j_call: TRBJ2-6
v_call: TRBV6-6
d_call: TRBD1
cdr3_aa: CASRPTGSPVANVLTF
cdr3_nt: TGTGCCAGCAGGCCGACAGGGAGTCCTGTGGCCAACGTCCTGACTTTC

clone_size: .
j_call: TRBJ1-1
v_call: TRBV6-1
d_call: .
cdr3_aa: CASIPEWVQAEAFF
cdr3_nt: TGTGCCAGCATCCCGGAGTGGGTACAGGCTGAAGCTTTCTTT

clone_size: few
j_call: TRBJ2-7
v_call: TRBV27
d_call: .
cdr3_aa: CASRTIKKEQYF
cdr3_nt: TGTGCCAGCAGAACTATAAAGAAAGAGCAGTACTTC

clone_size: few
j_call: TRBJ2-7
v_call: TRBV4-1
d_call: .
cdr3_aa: CASSQETGHFNEQYF
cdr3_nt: TGCGCCAGCAGCCAGGAGACAGGTCACTTTAACGAGCAGTACTTC

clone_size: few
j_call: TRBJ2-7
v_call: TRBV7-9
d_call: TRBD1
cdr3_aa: CASSLETGPSYEQYF
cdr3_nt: TGTGCCAGCAGCTTGGAGACAGGGCCTAGCTACGAGCAGTACTTC

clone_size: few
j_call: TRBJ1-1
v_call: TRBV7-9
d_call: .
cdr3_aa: CASSLVTRNTEAFF
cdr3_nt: TGTGCCAGCAGCTTAGTGACAAGGAACACTGAAGCTTTCTTT

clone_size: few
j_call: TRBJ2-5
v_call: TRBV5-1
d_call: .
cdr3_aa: CASSLSGRGEETQYF
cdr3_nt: TGCGCCAGCAGCTTGTCAGGGAGGGGGGAAGAGACCCAGTACTTC

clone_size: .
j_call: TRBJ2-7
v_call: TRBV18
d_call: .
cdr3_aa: CASSLRPGDYEQYF
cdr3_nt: TGTGCCAGCTCACTTCGTCCAGGGGACTACGAGCAGTACTTC

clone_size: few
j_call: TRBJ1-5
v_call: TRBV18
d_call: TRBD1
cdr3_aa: CASSLRDRGLGNQPQHF
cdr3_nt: TGTGCCAGCTCACTCCGGGACAGGGGGCTGGGCAATCAGCCCCAGCATTTT

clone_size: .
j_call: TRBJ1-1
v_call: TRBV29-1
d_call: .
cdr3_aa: CSVAGVLDTEAFF
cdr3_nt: TGCAGCGTTGCCGGGGTCCTGGATACTGAAGCTTTCTTT

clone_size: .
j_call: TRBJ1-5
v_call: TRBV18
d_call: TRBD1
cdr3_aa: CASSGTVDQPQHF
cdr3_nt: TGTGCCAGCTCGGGGACAGTCGATCAGCCCCAGCATTTT

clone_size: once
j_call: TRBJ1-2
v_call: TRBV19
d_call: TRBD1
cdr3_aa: CASSIRGQGKYGYTF
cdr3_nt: TGTGCCAGTAGTATAAGGGGACAGGGGAAGTATGGCTACACCTTC

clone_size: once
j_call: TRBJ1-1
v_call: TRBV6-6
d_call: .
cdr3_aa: CASLRTAVNTEAFF
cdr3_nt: TGTGCCAGCCTCAGGACAGCTGTTAACACTGAAGCTTTCTTT

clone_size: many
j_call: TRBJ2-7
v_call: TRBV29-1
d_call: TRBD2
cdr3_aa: CSVVGGGYEQYF
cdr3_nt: TGCAGCGTTGTCGGGGGGGGCTACGAGCAGTACTTC

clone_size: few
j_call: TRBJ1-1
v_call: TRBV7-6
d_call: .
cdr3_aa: CASSLTANTEAFF
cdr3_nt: TGTGCCAGCAGCTTAACTGCGAACACTGAAGCTTTCTTT

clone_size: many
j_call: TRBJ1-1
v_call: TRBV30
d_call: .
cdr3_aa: CAGRSDTEAFF
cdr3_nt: TGTGCCGGTCGTTCGGACACTGAAGCTTTCTTT

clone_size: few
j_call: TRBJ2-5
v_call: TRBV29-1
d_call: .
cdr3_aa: CSVVQGIYQETQYF
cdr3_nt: TGCAGCGTTGTACAGGGTATATACCAAGAGACCCAGTACTTC

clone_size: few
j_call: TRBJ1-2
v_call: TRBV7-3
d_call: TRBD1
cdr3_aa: CASSTEFWTGAYGYTF
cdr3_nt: TGTGCCAGCAGCACAGAATTTTGGACAGGGGCCTATGGCTACACCTTC

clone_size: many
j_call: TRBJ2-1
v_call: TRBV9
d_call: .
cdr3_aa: CASSVDIHNEQFF
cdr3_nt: TGTGCCAGCAGCGTAGACATCCACAATGAGCAGTTCTTC

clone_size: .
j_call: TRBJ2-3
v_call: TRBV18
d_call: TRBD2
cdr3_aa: CASSPAGGPADTQYF
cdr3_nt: TGTGCCAGCTCACCAGCGGGAGGGCCCGCAGATACGCAGTATTTT

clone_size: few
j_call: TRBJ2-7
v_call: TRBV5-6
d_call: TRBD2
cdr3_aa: CASSFRGSGSYEQYF
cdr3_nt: TGTGCCAGCAGCTTCCGGGGTAGCGGGAGTTACGAGCAGTACTTC

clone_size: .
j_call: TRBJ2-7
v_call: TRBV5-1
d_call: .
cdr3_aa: CASRTEFSYEQYF
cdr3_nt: TGCGCCAGTCGGACAGAGTTCTCCTACGAGCAGTACTTC

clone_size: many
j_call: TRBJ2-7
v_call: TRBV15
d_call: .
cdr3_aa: CATSPARAEQYF
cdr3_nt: TGTGCCACCAGCCCGGCGCGGGCCGAGCAGTACTTC

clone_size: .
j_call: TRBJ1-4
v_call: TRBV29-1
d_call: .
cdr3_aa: CSVLRLGDEKLFF
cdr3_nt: TGCAGCGTTTTGCGGCTAGGGGATGAAAAACTGTTTTTT

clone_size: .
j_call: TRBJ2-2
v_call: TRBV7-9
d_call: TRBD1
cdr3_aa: CASSPWTGANTGELFF
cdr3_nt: TGTGCCAGCAGCCCTTGGACAGGGGCGAACACCGGGGAGCTGTTTTTT

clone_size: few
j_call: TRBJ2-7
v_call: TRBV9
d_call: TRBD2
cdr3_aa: CASSVEVREGGEQYF
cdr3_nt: TGTGCCAGCAGCGTAGAGGTGCGGGAGGGCGGCGAGCAGTACTTC